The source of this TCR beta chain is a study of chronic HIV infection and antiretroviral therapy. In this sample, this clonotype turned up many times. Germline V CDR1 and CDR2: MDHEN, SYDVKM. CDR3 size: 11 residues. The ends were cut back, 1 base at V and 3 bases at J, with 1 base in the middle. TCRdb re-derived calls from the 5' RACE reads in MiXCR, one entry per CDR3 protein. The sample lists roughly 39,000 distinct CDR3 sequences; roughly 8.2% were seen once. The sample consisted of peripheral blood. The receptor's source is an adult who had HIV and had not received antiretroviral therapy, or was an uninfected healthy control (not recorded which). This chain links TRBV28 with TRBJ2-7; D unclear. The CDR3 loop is CASSLFYEQYF. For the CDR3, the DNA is TGTGCCAGCAGTTTATTCTACGAGCAGTACTTC. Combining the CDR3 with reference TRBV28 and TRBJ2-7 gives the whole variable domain DVKVTQSSRYLVKRTGEKVFLECVQDMDHENMFWYRQDPGLGLRLIYFSYDVKMKEKGDIPEGYSVSREKKERFSLILESASTNQTSMYLCASSLFYEQYFGPGTRLTVT.